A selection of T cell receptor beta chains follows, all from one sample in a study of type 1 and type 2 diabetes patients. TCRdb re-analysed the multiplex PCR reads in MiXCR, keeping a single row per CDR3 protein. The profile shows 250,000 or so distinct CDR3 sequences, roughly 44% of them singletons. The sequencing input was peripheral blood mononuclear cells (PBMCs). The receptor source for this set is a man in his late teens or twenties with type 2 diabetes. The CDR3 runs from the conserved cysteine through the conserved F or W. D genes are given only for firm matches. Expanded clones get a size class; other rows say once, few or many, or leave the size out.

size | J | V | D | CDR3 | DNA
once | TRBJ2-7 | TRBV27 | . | CASTPGTDDRYEQYF | TGTGCCAGCACACCCGGGACGGACGATCGGTACGAGCAGTACTTC
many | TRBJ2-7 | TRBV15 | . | CATSRDTLRGDEQYF | TGTGCCACCAGCAGAGATACGTTGCGGGGCGACGAGCAGTACTTC
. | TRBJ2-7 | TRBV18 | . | CASSPQEGRYEQYF | TGTGCCAGCTCACCACAGGAAGGCCGCTACGAGCAGTACTTC
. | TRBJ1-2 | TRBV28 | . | CASTRGGGYTF | TGTGCCAGCACCCGGGGGGGCGGCTACACCTTC
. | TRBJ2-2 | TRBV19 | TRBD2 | CASSIRLAGPTGELFF | TGTGCCAGTAGTATCCGACTAGCGGGTCCCACCGGGGAGCTGTTTTTT
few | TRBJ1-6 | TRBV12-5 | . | CASGLVQGLGDNSPLHF | TGTGCTAGTGGTTTGGTACAAGGTCTTGGGGATAATTCACCCCTCCACTTT
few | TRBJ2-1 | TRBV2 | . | CASSEAGSGYNEQFF | TGTGCCAGCAGTGAAGCGGGGTCAGGGTACAATGAGCAGTTCTTC
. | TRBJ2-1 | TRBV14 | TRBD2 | CAILAGGENEQFF | TGTGCCATCCTTGCGGGAGGTGAGAATGAGCAGTTCTTC
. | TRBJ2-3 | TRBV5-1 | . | CASAQGSETDTQYF | TGCGCCAGCGCACAGGGATCGGAGACAGATACGCAGTATTTT
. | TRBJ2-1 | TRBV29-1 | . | CSVPRSSYNEQFF | TGCAGCGTCCCCCGAAGCTCCTACAATGAGCAGTTCTTC
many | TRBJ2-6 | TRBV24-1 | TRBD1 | CATSDSVGQSGANVLTF | TGTGCCACCAGTGATTCGGTGGGACAGTCTGGGGCCAACGTCCTGACTTTC
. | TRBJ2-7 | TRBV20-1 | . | CSARAQPGPSYEQYF | TGCAGTGCTAGAGCCCAACCGGGGCCCTCCTACGAGCAGTACTTC
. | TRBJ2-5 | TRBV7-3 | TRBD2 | CASSLTSGRRGETQYF | TGTGCCAGCAGCTTAACAAGCGGGAGGCGAGGAGAGACCCAGTACTTC
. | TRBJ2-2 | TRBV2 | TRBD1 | CASRRDRALRTGELFF | TGTGCCAGCAGACGCGACAGGGCACTGAGGACCGGGGAGCTGTTTTTT
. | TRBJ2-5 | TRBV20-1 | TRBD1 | CSAVRDSLTQYF | TGCAGTGCGGTTCGGGACAGTCTTACCCAGTACTTC
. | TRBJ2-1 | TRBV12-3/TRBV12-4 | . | CASSFYGRYYNEQFF | TGTGCCAGCAGTTTTTACGGGCGGTACTACAATGAGCAGTTCTTC
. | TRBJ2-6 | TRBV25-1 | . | CASSAMDAGANVLTF | TGTGCCAGCAGTGCTATGGATGCTGGGGCCAACGTCCTGACTTTC
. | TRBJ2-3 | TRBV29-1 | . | CSVGGATDTQYF | TGCAGCGTAGGAGGAGCTACAGATACGCAGTATTTT
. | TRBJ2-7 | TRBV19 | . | CASRPAGESYEQYF | TGTGCCAGTAGGCCCGCAGGGGAATCCTACGAGCAGTACTTC
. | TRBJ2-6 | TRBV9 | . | CASSVGASGANVLTF | TGTGCCAGCAGCGTAGGTGCCTCTGGGGCCAACGTCCTGACTTTC
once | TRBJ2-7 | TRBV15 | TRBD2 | CATSRVLAGIYEQYF | TGTGCCACCAGCAGAGTCCTAGCGGGGATCTACGAGCAGTACTTC
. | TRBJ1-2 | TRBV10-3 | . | CASREGANYGYTF | TGTGCCAGCAGAGAGGGTGCCAACTATGGCTACACCTTC
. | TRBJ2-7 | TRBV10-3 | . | CAIRKTDYSYEQYF | TGTGCCATCAGGAAGACAGATTACTCCTACGAGCAGTACTTC
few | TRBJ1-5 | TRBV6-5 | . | CASRPDRSNQPQHF | TGTGCCAGCAGACCCGACAGAAGCAATCAGCCCCAGCATTTT
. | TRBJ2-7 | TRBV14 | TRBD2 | CASSLGRLAGAEQYF | TGTGCCAGCAGCCTAGGTCGTCTAGCGGGGGCCGAGCAGTACTTC
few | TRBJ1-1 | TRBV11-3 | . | CASSLGPGTNTEAFF | TGTGCCAGCAGCTTAGGCCCGGGTACGAACACTGAAGCTTTCTTT
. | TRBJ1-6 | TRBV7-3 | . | CASSPGGDSPLHF | TGTGCCAGCAGCCCTGGGGGGGATTCACCCCTCCACTTT
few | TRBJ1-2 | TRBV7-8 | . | CASSRVKPDYGYTF | TGTGCCAGCAGCCGAGTTAAGCCCGACTATGGCTACACCTTC
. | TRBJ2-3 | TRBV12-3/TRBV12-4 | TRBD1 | CASSDYTGEDTQYF | TGTGCCAGCAGTGACTACACAGGGGAGGATACGCAGTATTTT
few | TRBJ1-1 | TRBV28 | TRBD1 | CASLPWTGNERTEAFF | TGTGCCAGCCTCCCATGGACAGGGAATGAACGCACTGAAGCTTTCTTT
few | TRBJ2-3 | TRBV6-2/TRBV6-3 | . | CASSVSPDTQYF | TGTGCCAGCAGTGTTAGTCCGGATACGCAGTATTTT